The source of this TCR beta chain is a study of blood T cell repertoires in COVID-19. For the study at large: COVID-19 samples, acute and convalescent, were from the United States, Italy and Spain. Sources were T cells, B-cell-depleted T cells, or PBMCs; the material itself was cDNA or gDNA.

The V gene's germline CDR1 is MGHRA and CDR2 YSYEKL. The CDR3 contains 16 residues. V lost 1 base and J 4 bases, leaving 13 bases between the germline ends. This clone has only one observation. In the original workflow: Quantification of nucleated cells was approximated via reference gene primer amplification. The repertoire was sequenced with immunoSEQ multiplex PCR; TCRdb's copy has only in-frame clones and lacks some. Clone size and the V and J calls come from that table; the DNA yielded D and trimming. Of roughly 200,000 clones in the sample, around 80% are singletons; the top ten hold just over 8.5%.

The specimen sequenced was peripheral blood. The rearrangement links TRBV4-1 to TRBJ2-2, with D possibly TRBD1 on 6 matching bases. The receptor was derived from a man between 35 and 55 years old with active or convalescent COVID-19. The CDR3 spells CASSQVGMGATGELFF. CDR3 DNA sequence: TGCGCCAGCAGCCAAGTGGGGATGGGGGCCACCGGGGAGCTGTTTTTT.